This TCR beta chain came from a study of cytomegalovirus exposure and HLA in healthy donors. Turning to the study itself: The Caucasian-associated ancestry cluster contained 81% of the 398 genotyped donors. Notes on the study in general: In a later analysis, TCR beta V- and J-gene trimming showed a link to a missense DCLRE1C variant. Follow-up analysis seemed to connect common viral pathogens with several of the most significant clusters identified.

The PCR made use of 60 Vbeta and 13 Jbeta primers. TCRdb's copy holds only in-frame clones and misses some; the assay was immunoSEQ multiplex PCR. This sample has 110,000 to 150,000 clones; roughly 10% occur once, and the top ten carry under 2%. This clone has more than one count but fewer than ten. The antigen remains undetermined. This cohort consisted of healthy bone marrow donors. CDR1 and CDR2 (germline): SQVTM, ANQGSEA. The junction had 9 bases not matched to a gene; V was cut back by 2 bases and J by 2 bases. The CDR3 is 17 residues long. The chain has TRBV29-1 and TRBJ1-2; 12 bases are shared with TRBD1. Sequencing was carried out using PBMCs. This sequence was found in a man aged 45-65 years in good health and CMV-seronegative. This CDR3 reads CSVEYGLGTGGNYGYTF. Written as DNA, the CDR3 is TGCAGCGTTGAATATGGTCTTGGGACAGGGGGCAACTATGGCTACACCTTC.